Each of the 19 T cell receptor beta chains below was sequenced from the same sample in a study of blood T cells in healthy people across ages. The authors ran a second PCR of about 7 to 11 cycles using a sample-barcoded 5' primer and a J-beta primer mix. TCRdb reprocessed the 5' RACE reads with MiXCR, giving one entry per CDR3 protein. The table lists about 930,000 distinct CDR3 sequences, 25% to 35% of them singletons, with 10% in the top ten. These data were likewise used in another study, on T cells of mothers and their children.

Sequenced sample: blood. The receptor set was obtained from a woman between 40 and 55 years old in good health.

This clonotype has at least ten counts. The rearrangement joins TRBV20-1 to TRBJ2-7; weak D call: TRBD1 (7 bases). Trimming removed 3 bases at V and 1 base at J, with 10 bases between. Germline values: CDR1 DFQATT, CDR2 SNEGSKA (reference sequence). The CDR3 extends over 13 amino acids. In DNA, the CDR3 is TGCAGTGCTAGGGGGGGACAGTCCTACGAGCAGTACTTC. This sequence encodes CSARGGQSYEQYF.

In this sample, this clonotype turned up many times. The J gene is TRBJ1-2, the V gene TRBV29-1, with D possibly matching TRBD1 (5 bases). Germline loops: CDR1 SQVTM, CDR2 ANQGSEA. Trimming shortened V by 0 bases and J by 3 bases, and 5 bases separated the two germline ends. There are 12 residues in the CDR3. In DNA form, the CDR3 reads TGCAGCGTTGAAGACAGGGACTATGGCTACACCTTC. Translation gives CSVEDRDYGYTF.

Many counts were recorded for this clonotype. This chain connects TRBV7-2 to TRBJ2-7; D unresolved. V was trimmed by 1 base and J by 0 bases, leaving 10 bases between them. The CDR3 spans 15 residues. Germline-derived CDR1 and CDR2 are SGHTA and FQGNSA. CDR3 bases: TGTGCCAGCAGCTTAGGGTACGGAAGCTCCTACGAGCAGTACTTC. This translates into CASSLGYGSSYEQYF.

The gene calls are TRBV9 and TRBJ1-1, with D perhaps TRBD1 (6 bases). CDR1 and CDR2 from the germline V gene are SGDLS and YYNGEE. Trimming cost V 0 bases and J 0 bases, with 15 bases left between them. This CDR3 has 17 amino acids. CDR3 in amino acids: CASSVGGAPPMNTEAFF. CDR3 nucleotides: TGTGCCAGCAGCGTAGGGGGGGCCCCTCCTATGAACACTGAAGCTTTCTTT.

This clonotype was detected ten times or more. The CDR3 sequence: CASSARKAASYNEQFF. The CDR3 DNA follows: TGTGCCAGCAGCGCCCGGAAAGCGGCCTCCTACAATGAGCAGTTCTTC. The chain joins TRBV6-1 to TRBJ2-1; tentative D call: TRBD2 (5 bases). CDR1 is MNHNS and CDR2 is SASEGT in the germline V gene. V shed 6 bases and J shed 0 bases, with 15 bases lying between them. This CDR3 spans 16 amino acids.

This clonotype has a count of ten or more. The chain couples TRBV4-1 to TRBJ2-7; TRBD2 agrees at 8 bases. V lost 1 base and J lost 4; bases outside the gene matches: 15. This CDR3 contains 18 residues. The germline V gene has CDR1 MGHRA and CDR2 YSYEKL. The CDR3 DNA reads TGCGCCAGCAGCCAAGCGGGGGGGAATGCTTCTCTTCGTTACGAGCAGTACTTC. Its translation is CASSQAGGNASLRYEQYF.

In regard to this clonotype: The germline gene is not matched at one end of the junction; a read error may be the cause. The rearrangement joins TRBV6-2 or TRBV6-3 to TRBJ2-6, with D possibly being TRBD2 (6 bases). The CDR3 runs to 15 residues. Germline loops: CDR1 MNHEY, CDR2 SVGEGT. In DNA form, the CDR3 reads TGTGCCAGCAGTTCTCTGGATGGCGGGGCCAGCGTCCTGACGTTC. It is translated as CASSSLDGGASVLTF.

On this clonotype: With a much larger clone just one base away, this may be a read error. The V and J genes are TRBV28 and TRBJ2-5; D possibly matches TRBD1 or TRBD2 (5 bases each). The end of the DNA fits TRBJ2-7 better, so the J call may be wrong. CDR1 MDHEN and CDR2 SYDVKM come from the germline V gene. The CDR3 runs 18 residues. CDR3 region: CASSLLGVGHRRDHEQYF. CDR3 coding DNA: TGTGCCAGCAGTTTATTGGGGGTGGGCCATCGCAGGGATCACGAGCAGTACTTC.

This clonotype appeared a few times. A much larger clone differs by one base, so this may be a read error. V is TRBV5-1 and J is TRBJ2-7; D might be TRBD2 (5 bases). The germline V gene has CDR1 SGHRS and CDR2 YFSETQ. CDR3 length equals 14 residues. Trimming removed 4 bases at V and 6 bases at J, with 17 bases between. CDR3 loop: CASSRGSVRGEQYF. The CDR3 DNA is TGCGCCAGCAGCCGGGGATCCGTTCGAGGCGAGCAGTACTTC.

The V call is TRBV11-2, the J call TRBJ2-1, with D perhaps given as TRBD1 or TRBD2 (6 bases each). Germline lookup yields CDR1 SGHAT and CDR2 FQNNGV. The CDR3 totals 16 residues. V was trimmed by 5 bases and J by 2 bases, leaving 16 bases between them. CDR3: CASSPLKGGTYNEQFF. The DNA of the CDR3 is TGTGCCAGCAGCCCCTTGAAGGGGGGAACCTACAATGAGCAGTTCTTC.

The chain has TRBV29-1 and TRBJ1-1; D possibly corresponds to TRBD1 (6 bases). The V gene's germline CDR1 is SQVTM and CDR2 ANQGSEA. The CDR3 covers 14 residues. V lost 2 bases and J 1 base, leaving 11 bases between the germline ends. The CDR3 spells CSVEHGGWNTEAFF. The CDR3 coding sequence is TGCAGCGTTGAACACGGGGGCTGGAACACTGAAGCTTTCTTT.

This clonotype was seen ten or more times. The chain has TRBV20-1 and TRBJ2-7; the match to TRBD1 covers 8 bases. The CDR3 is 16 residues long. CDR1 is DFQATT and CDR2 is SNEGSKA in the germline V gene (reference sequence). The V gene end was trimmed by 0 bases and the J gene end by 1 base; junction bases not matched to a gene: 8. The CDR3 here is CSARDLDRGFSYEQYF. CDR3 bases: TGCAGTGCTAGAGATCTAGACAGGGGCTTTTCCTACGAGCAGTACTTC.

The chain employs TRBV19 and TRBJ1-2; TRBD1 is a possible D gene (5 bases). Trimming took 7 bases from V and 12 from J, leaving 24 bases between them. Germline CDR1 reads LNHDA; CDR2 reads SQIVND (reference sequence). The CDR3 has 14 amino acids. The CDR3 here is CASTSASGTGKDTF. For the CDR3, the DNA is TGTGCCAGTACCTCCGCCTCCGGGACGGGAAAAGACACCTTC.

This clonotype showed up just a few times. The V gene is TRBV3-1, the J gene TRBJ2-7; D uncertain. The CDR3 has 14 amino acids. The germline V gene encodes CDR1 LGHDT and CDR2 YNNKEL (reference sequence). Trimming took 4 bases from V and 1 from J, leaving 11 bases between them. For the CDR3, the DNA is TGTGCCAGCAGCCCGCTCTATAATTCCTACGAGCAGTACTTC. This encodes CASSPLYNSYEQYF.

Many counts were recorded for this clonotype. The chain recombines TRBV4-3 with TRBJ1-2; D gene ambiguous. Germline V gene data show CDR1 as LGHNA and CDR2 as YSLEER. V shed 0 bases and J shed 8 bases, with 16 bases lying between them. This CDR3 comprises 15 residues. The DNA of the CDR3 is TGCGCCAGCAGCCAAGACCCCTTTTCCGAATTGGGCTACACCTTC. This codes for CASSQDPFSELGYTF.

There are many counts of this clonotype. V gene TRBV27 combines with J gene TRBJ2-7, with 10 bases lining up with TRBD1. The CDR3 length is 14 residues. Germline-derived CDR1 and CDR2 are MNHEY and SMNVEV (reference sequence). Germline trimming cut 5 bases from V and 7 bases from J; bases unmatched to any gene: 8. The CDR3: CASSPGQGDWEQYF. The CDR3 coding sequence is TGTGCCAGCAGTCCAGGACAGGGGGACTGGGAGCAGTACTTC.

This clonotype has a count of ten or more. The chain links TRBV20-1 to TRBJ2-7; D remains unclear. CDR1 is DFQATT, CDR2 SNEGSKA, per germline (reference sequence). Trimming took 4 bases from V and 2 from J, leaving 6 bases between them. CDR3 size: 11 residues. The CDR3, as DNA: TGCAGTGCTAAAGAGGCCTACGAGCAGTACTTC. Its translation is CSAKEAYEQYF.

As regards this clonotype: The junction differs from germline at one of its ends, possibly a read error. This sequence joins TRBV12-3 or TRBV12-4 and TRBJ1-2, with TRBD1 matching 7 bases. The CDR3 consists of 17 residues. The CDR3 bases are TGTGCCAGCAGTTTAATGTCGGGACAGTGGTCTAACTATGGCTACATCTTC. Translation gives CASSLMSGQWSNYGYIF.

The table lists this clonotype with a few counts. V gene TRBV20-1 combines with J gene TRBJ1-5; D remains ambiguous. V was trimmed by 0 bases and J by 0 bases, leaving 9 bases between them. The length of the CDR3 is 15 residues. The germline CDR1 and CDR2 sequences are DFQATT and SNEGSKA (reference sequence). This CDR3 is CSARELLFSNQPQHF. The CDR3 DNA follows: TGCAGTGCTAGAGAGTTACTCTTTAGCAATCAGCCCCAGCATTTT.